One sample yielded the 4 T cell receptor beta chains listed below, sequenced in a study of B cell selection in AIRE deficiency. Regulatory T cells were sorted as CD4+CD25hiCD127low/negative cells. Clones were read by immunoSEQ multiplex PCR, and TCRdb kept only the in-frame ones, dropping some. The table lists roughly 24,000 clones, 92% of them singletons, with less than 1.5% in the top ten. Sample: CD4+CD25+ Tregs sorted from PBMCs. These receptors came from a human donor in good health.

This chain uses TRBV19 with TRBJ1-1; D may be TRBD1 (5 bases). V gave up 6 bases and J gave up 8 bases, with 13 bases separating them. Germline V gene data show CDR1 as LNHDA and CDR2 as SQIVND (reference sequence). The CDR3 has 12 amino acids. The CDR3: CASSPGKSEAFF. The DNA for the CDR3 is TGTGCCAGTAGCCCAGGGAAGTCCGAAGCTTTCTTT.

The chain has TRBV7-8 and TRBJ1-6, with D possibly matching TRBD1 (5 bases). The V gene's germline CDR1 is SGHVS and CDR2 FQNEAQ. Trimming stripped 1 base from V and 7 bases from J, with 17 bases between. There are 17 residues in the CDR3. The CDR3 DNA is TGTGCCAGCAGCTTAGGAACGGCGGACAAGTTAAATTCACCCCTCCACTTT. Translation gives CASSLGTADKLNSPLHF.

J is TRBJ2-7 and V is TRBV11-2; D possibly corresponds to TRBD1 (5 bases). This CDR3 has 16 amino acids. Germline V gene data show CDR1 as SGHAT and CDR2 as FQNNGV. V was trimmed by 0 bases and J by 6 bases, leaving 18 bases between them. CDR3 coding DNA: TGTGCCAGCAGCTTAGATCAGGGTAAGGCCTACTTCGAGCAGTACTTC. This sequence encodes CASSLDQGKAYFEQYF.

The CDR3 sequence: CSVDKANTGELFF. In DNA form, the CDR3 reads TGCAGCGTGGACAAAGCGAACACCGGGGAGCTGTTTTTT. The chain employs TRBV29-1 and TRBJ2-2; tentative D call: TRBD1 (5 bases). This CDR3 spans 13 amino acids. V gave up 6 bases and J gave up 0 bases, with 8 bases separating them. The germline V gene encodes CDR1 SQVTM and CDR2 ANQGSEA.